This TCR beta chain was identified during a study of shared clonotypes between healthy human individuals. Study information: The donors, two women and three men, were aged 18 to 49.

Study-level points and caveats: Non-shared clonotypes had lower generation probabilities than clonotypes shared by all four sorted-subset donors. Limitation of the genetic and exposure-history diversity represented came from the few donors.

Only CD45RO-negative cells positively selected for CCR7 counted as naive CD8 cells, so terminally differentiated effector memory CD45RA+ cells were excluded. Sequenced by immunoSEQ multiplex PCR; TCRdb stores in-frame clones only, minus some. Of hundreds of thousands of clones in the sample, about 95% were seen once. As to this clone: Its antigen is not known.

This CDR3 contains 19 residues. This TCR was sampled from a woman in her twenties or thirties in good health. The sequenced material came from naive CD8+ T cells sorted from blood. The gene calls are TRBV12-2 and TRBJ2-1; the table's TRBD2 call for D was not verified on the DNA. TRBV12-2 is described as a pseudogene. CDR3 nucleotides: TGTGCAAGTCGCCGGTACGGGGGACTAGCGCCGAGCTCCTACAATGAGCAGTTCTTC. Translation: CASRRYGGLAPSSYNEQFF.